This entry concerns a single T cell receptor beta chain. Its antigen is undetermined. The entry originates in a study of OX40 agonist ivuxolimab in advanced cancers. For the study at large: Partial responses were seen in three patients, one with hepatocellular carcinoma and two with cutaneous melanoma. Study-level points and caveats: Clonal expansion among partial responders at 0.1-3.0 mg/kg ranked near the lowest. CD4+ and CD8+ blood T cells expanded clonally by week 6 at 0.1 to 3.0 mg/kg. Among the nonresponders, some also had low normalized T-cell clonal expansion.

Some clones are missing from TCRdb's copy, which holds only in-frame ones; the method was immunoSEQ multiplex PCR. In the table there are 150,000 to 170,000 clones, 94% of which are singletons. Sequencing was performed on CD4+ or CD8+ T cells sorted from blood, taken in a trial of the OX40 agonist ivuxolimab. The receptor was isolated from an adult with an advanced solid tumor such as melanoma, head and neck, liver or kidney cancer.

CDR3: CASSPSSGLAGWSSYNEQFF. DNA of the CDR3: TGTGCCAGCAGCCCCTCCTCAGGACTAGCGGGGTGGAGCTCCTACAATGAGCAGTTCTTC. This chain links TRBV14 with TRBJ2-1; 12 positions match TRBD2. The CDR3 is 20 residues long. Unmatched junction bases numbered 13, after V lost 4 bases and J lost 0 bases. Germline V gives CDR1 SGHDN, CDR2 FVKESK.